The 25 T cell receptor beta chains in this list originate from one sample, sequenced in a study of cytomegalovirus exposure and HLA in healthy donors. Libraries were prepared by immunoSEQ multiplex PCR; TCRdb keeps only in-frame clonotypes and omits some of them. The sample carries 150,000 to 200,000 clones, 75% to 90% recorded once. Sequences were obtained from PBMCs. These receptors were taken from a woman younger than 30 in good health and CMV-seronegative.

The count of this clone is one. The gene calls are TRBV11-3 and TRBJ2-2, with 9 bases aligning to TRBD1. V lost 0 bases and J lost 3; bases outside the gene matches: 2. The CDR3 length is 16 residues. Germline values: CDR1 SGHNT, CDR2 YENEEA. The CDR3, as DNA: TGTGCCAGCAGCTTAGAGGGACAGGGAGACACCGGGGAGCTGTTTTTT. As protein: CASSLEGQGDTGELFF.

The J gene is TRBJ1-1, the V gene TRBV10-3; a possible D gene is TRBD1 (5 bases). The V end lost 3 bases, the J end lost 8 bases, and 13 bases lay between the germline ends. Germline V lookup: CDR1 ENHRY, CDR2 SYGVKD. The CDR3 has 13 residues. CDR3 DNA sequence: TGTGCCATCAGTGACGTAATCTCAGGGGAAGCTTTCTTT. Translating it yields CAISDVISGEAFF.

This rearrangement joins TRBV5-4 to TRBJ2-7; D ambiguous. This CDR3 spans 13 amino acids. The germline V gene has CDR1 SGHNT and CDR2 YYREEE (reference sequence). Trimming removed 1 base at V and 2 bases at J, with 7 bases between. CDR3 DNA sequence: TGTGCCAGCAGCTTGTCTACAGCCTACGAGCAGTACTTC. Translated: CASSLSTAYEQYF.

This clone occurred a few times. The chain employs TRBV5-1 and TRBJ2-2; 7 nucleotides line up with TRBD2. With 3 bases clipped from V and 3 bases from J, the junction kept 2 bases outside the gene matches. The CDR3 contains 14 residues. The V gene's germline CDR1 is SGHRS and CDR2 YFSETQ. CDR3 DNA sequence: TGCGCCAGCAGCTCGGGGGGTCACACCGGGGAGCTGTTTTTT. Translation gives CASSSGGHTGELFF.

This chain links TRBV27 with TRBJ1-1; 8 positions match TRBD1. The J segment lost 5 bases and the V segment lost 6 bases, leaving 5 bases of the junction unmatched. This CDR3 region has 13 residues. The germline V gene encodes CDR1 MNHEY and CDR2 SMNVEV (reference sequence). The CDR3 region has the DNA TGTGCCAGCAGATCCGGACAGGGAACTGAAGCTTTCTTT. Amino acid sequence: CASRSGQGTEAFF.

The DNA for the CDR3 is TGTGCCAGCAGCTTACATACCCTTAAGGAGCAGTTCTTC. This translates into CASSLHTLKEQFF. The chain employs TRBV9 and TRBJ2-1, with unresolved D. V was trimmed by 4 bases and J by 10 bases, leaving 15 bases between them. Per the germline V gene, CDR1 is SGDLS and CDR2 is YYNGEE. The CDR3 is 13 residues long.

V and J are TRBV7-9 and TRBJ1-3; TRBD1 is a possible D gene (6 bases). The CDR3 sequence is 16 residues long. V was shortened by 0 bases and J by 2 bases, with 11 bases between the two germline ends. CDR1 is SEHNR and CDR2 is FQNEAQ in the germline V gene (reference sequence). The CDR3, as DNA: TGTGCCAGCAGCTTAGCCCACAGGGTACCTGGAAACACCATATATTTT. Translated, it gives CASSLAHRVPGNTIYF.

V is TRBV9 and J is TRBJ1-2; the match to TRBD1 covers 7 bases. This CDR3 has 14 residues. Germline V gives CDR1 SGDLS, CDR2 YYNGEE. The V segment lost 0 bases and the J segment 8 bases; nucleotides outside the gene matches: 7. CDR3 DNA: TGTGCCAGCAGCGTAGAAGACAGGGCGGGAGGCTACACCTTC. Amino acids: CASSVEDRAGGYTF.

The genes are TRBV7-3 and TRBJ2-1; 9 positions match TRBD1. CDR1 is SGHTA and CDR2 is FQGTGA in the germline V gene. The CDR3 extends over 14 amino acids. Trimming cost V 3 bases and J 9 bases; bases outside gene matches: 6. This chain's CDR3 is CASSFQQGAGEQFF. As DNA, the CDR3 is TGTGCCAGCAGCTTTCAACAGGGGGCCGGTGAGCAGTTCTTC.

This chain links TRBV11-2 with TRBJ2-7; 13 nucleotides line up with TRBD2. The length of the CDR3 is 16 residues. J was trimmed by 5 bases and V by 5 bases; bases with no gene match: 9. The V gene's germline CDR1 is SGHAT and CDR2 FQNNGV. The CDR3 loop is CASSQTLGTSGNEQYF. For the CDR3, the DNA is TGTGCCAGCAGCCAAACCTTAGGGACTAGCGGGAACGAGCAGTACTTC. The entire variable domain, with the rest obtained from reference TRBV11-2 and TRBJ2-7, is as follows: EAGVAQSPRYKIIEKRQSVAFWCNPISGHATLYWYQQILGQGPKLLIQFQNNGVVDDSQLPKDRFSAERLKGVDSTLKIQPAKLEDSAVYLCASSQTLGTSGNEQYFGPGTRLTVT.

This chain uses TRBV14 with TRBJ1-4; D call uncertain. Germline CDR1 is SGHDN and CDR2 is FVKESK. V shed 0 bases and J shed 10 bases, with 9 bases lying between them. The CDR3 runs to 13 residues. The CDR3 sequence is CASSQDQYGKLFF. The CDR3, as DNA: TGTGCCAGCAGCCAAGATCAGTATGGAAAACTGTTTTTT.

This clone was seen only a few times. This sequence joins TRBV10-3 and TRBJ1-1; D unclear. Germline loops: CDR1 ENHRY, CDR2 SYGVKD. V was trimmed by 3 bases and J by 0 bases, leaving 17 bases between them. This CDR3 region has 17 residues. CDR3: CAISDPVPMSLNTEAFF. The CDR3 coding sequence is TGTGCCATCAGTGACCCTGTCCCTATGAGCTTGAACACTGAAGCTTTCTTT.

This clone was observed once. The chain employs TRBV7-2 and TRBJ2-3; D unclear. The CDR3 loop spans 14 amino acids. From germline, CDR1 is SGHTA and CDR2 FQGNSA. V lost 1 base to trimming and J lost 3 bases, with 8 bases between them. The CDR3 is CASSLDSRTDTQYF. CDR3 coding DNA: TGTGCCAGCAGCTTAGATTCCAGGACAGATACGCAGTATTTT.

The chain employs TRBV7-2 and TRBJ1-2; no clear D. Per germline, CDR1 SGHTA and CDR2 FQGNSA. Trimming removed 5 bases at V and 8 bases at J, with 9 bases between. This CDR3 spans 11 amino acids. In nucleotides, the CDR3 is TGTGCCAGCAGCGCACCTGAGGGCTACACCTTC. It specifies CASSAPEGYTF.

The CDR3 region is CASSLYAPVDMNTEAFF. CDR3 nucleotides: TGCGCCAGCAGCTTGTACGCCCCAGTTGACATGAACACTGAAGCTTTCTTT. The genes are TRBV5-1 and TRBJ1-1; D gene ambiguous. The CDR3 has 17 residues. Germline-derived CDR1 and CDR2 are SGHRS and YFSETQ. V dropped 1 base and J dropped 0 bases, with 16 bases sitting between them.

J is TRBJ2-3 and V is TRBV27; D may be TRBD1 (6 bases). This CDR3 is 15 amino acids long. Per germline, CDR1 MNHEY and CDR2 SMNVEV (reference sequence). Trimming stripped 6 bases from V and 2 bases from J, with 15 bases between. In DNA, the CDR3 is TGTGCCAGCAGCAGGACAGTCTATAACACAGATACGCAGTATTTT. It codes for CASSRTVYNTDTQYF.

The chain links TRBV18 to TRBJ2-7, with 8 bases fitting TRBD1. J was trimmed by 6 bases and V by 6 bases; bases with no gene match: 4. The germline gives CDR1 KGHSH, CDR2 LQKENI. This CDR3 spans 12 amino acids. CDR3 in amino acids: CASSTGVAEQYF. In DNA, the CDR3 is TGTGCCAGCTCGACAGGGGTGGCCGAGCAGTACTTC.

This chain connects TRBV27 to TRBJ2-7, with 9 bases that match TRBD1. The CDR3 contains 13 residues. J was trimmed by 7 bases and V by 6 bases; bases with no gene match: 7. The germline V gene has CDR1 MNHEY and CDR2 SMNVEV (reference sequence). The CDR3 DNA follows: TGTGCCAGCAGCGCGGGACAGGGTTATGAGCAGTACTTC. It is translated as CASSAGQGYEQYF.

V is TRBV5-1 and J is TRBJ1-2; D might be TRBD1 (6 bases). The V gene lost 4 bases and the J gene lost 8 bases, with 24 bases spanning the gap. This CDR3 is 16 amino acids long. CDR1 is SGHRS, CDR2 YFSETQ, per germline. CDR3 loop: CASSPLGRGAVEGYTF. The CDR3 nucleotides read TGCGCCAGCAGCCCCTTGGGTCGGGGGGCAGTGGAAGGCTACACCTTC.

The genes are TRBV10-2 and TRBJ2-7, with a weak D call TRBD2 (5 bases). V lost 4 bases and J 1 base, leaving 8 bases between the germline ends. Germline CDR1 is WSHSY and CDR2 is SAAADI. The length of the CDR3 is 13 residues. For the CDR3, the DNA is TGCGCCAGCAGTGGAAGAGGGTCCTACGAGCAGTACTTC. Protein sequence: CASSGRGSYEQYF.

DNA of the CDR3: TGTGCCAGCAGATTCACTGGGGCCAACGTCCTGACTTTC. Its translation is CASRFTGANVLTF. V and J are TRBV5-6 and TRBJ2-6, with no clear D. Germline V lookup: CDR1 SGHDT, CDR2 YYEEEE. V lost 5 bases, J lost 2 bases, and 5 bases lay in between. The CDR3 is 13 amino acids.

The chain joins TRBV10-3 to TRBJ1-5; D is perhaps TRBD1 (6 bases). Germline CDR1 ENHRY, CDR2 SYGVKD. This CDR3 is built from 13 residues. V was shortened by 6 bases and J by 5 bases, with 11 bases between the two germline ends. The CDR3 DNA reads as TGTGCCATCAGCCTCGACAGGTATCAGCCCCAGCATTTT. It is translated as CAISLDRYQPQHF.

The chain uses TRBV9 and TRBJ1-2; 9 bases map to TRBD1. The ends lost 4 bases at V and 7 bases at J; junction bases unmatched: 11. The CDR3 has 15 amino acids. Per the germline V gene, CDR1 is SGDLS and CDR2 is YYNGEE. In DNA, the CDR3 is TGTGCCAGCAGCTCATCGCCGGTACAGGGGGCTGGCTACACCTTC. It codes for CASSSSPVQGAGYTF.

This chain connects TRBV5-6 to TRBJ1-2, with D unclear. The CDR3 spans 11 residues. The germline gives CDR1 SGHDT, CDR2 YYEEEE. Trimming cost V 4 bases and J 7 bases, with 8 bases left between them. CDR3 sequence: CASSTSAGYTF. The CDR3 DNA follows: TGTGCCAGCAGCACGAGTGCTGGCTACACCTTC. Supplemented by reference TRBV5-6 and TRBJ1-2, the full variable domain reads DAGVTQSPTHLIKTRGQQVTLRCSPKSGHDTVSWYQQALGQGPQFIFQYYEEEERQRGNFPDRFSGHQFPNYSSELNVNALLLGDSALYLCASSTSAGYTFGSGTRLTVV.

The chain recombines TRBV29-1 with TRBJ1-2; D may be TRBD1 (6 bases). Germline V gene sequence: CDR1 SQVTM, CDR2 ANQGSEA. This CDR3 is 14 amino acids long. V dropped 0 bases and J dropped 4 bases, with 12 bases sitting between them. The CDR3 DNA is TGCAGCGTTGAAGACCTACAGGGATCCTATGGCTACACCTTC. The encoded protein is CSVEDLQGSYGYTF.